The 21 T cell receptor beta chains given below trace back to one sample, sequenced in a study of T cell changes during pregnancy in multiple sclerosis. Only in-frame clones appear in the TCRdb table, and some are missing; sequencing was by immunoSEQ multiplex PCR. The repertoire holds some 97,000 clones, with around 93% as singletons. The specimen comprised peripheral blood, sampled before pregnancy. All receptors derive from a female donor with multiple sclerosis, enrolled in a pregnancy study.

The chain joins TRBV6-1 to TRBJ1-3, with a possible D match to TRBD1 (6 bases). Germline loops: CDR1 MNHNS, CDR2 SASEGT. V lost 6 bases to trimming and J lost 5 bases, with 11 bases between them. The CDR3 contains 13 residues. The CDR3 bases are TGTGCCAGCAGATTCAGGGGTAGAAACACCATATATTTT. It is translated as CASRFRGRNTIYF.

The CDR3 coding sequence is TGTGCCTGGAGTGAGAACAGGGGTGCAGCTTTCTTT. Translated: CAWSENRGAAFF. The rearrangement uses TRBV30 and TRBJ1-1; TRBD1 matches 7 bases. Germline V gives CDR1 GTSNPN, CDR2 SVGIG (reference sequence). The CDR3 has 12 amino acids. J lost 10 bases, V lost 1 base, and 6 bases had no gene match.

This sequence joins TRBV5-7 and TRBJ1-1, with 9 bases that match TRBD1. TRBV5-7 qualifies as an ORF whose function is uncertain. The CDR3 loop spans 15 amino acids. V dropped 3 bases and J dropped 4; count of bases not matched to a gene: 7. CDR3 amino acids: CASSYSGTGITEAFF. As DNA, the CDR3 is TGTGCCAGCAGCTACTCCGGGACAGGGATCACTGAAGCTTTCTTT.

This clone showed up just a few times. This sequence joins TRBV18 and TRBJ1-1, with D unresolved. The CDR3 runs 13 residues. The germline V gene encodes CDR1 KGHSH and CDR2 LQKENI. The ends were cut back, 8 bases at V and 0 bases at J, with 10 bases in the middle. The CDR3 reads CASQPGLNTEAFF. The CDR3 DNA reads TGTGCCAGCCAACCTGGGCTGAACACTGAAGCTTTCTTT.

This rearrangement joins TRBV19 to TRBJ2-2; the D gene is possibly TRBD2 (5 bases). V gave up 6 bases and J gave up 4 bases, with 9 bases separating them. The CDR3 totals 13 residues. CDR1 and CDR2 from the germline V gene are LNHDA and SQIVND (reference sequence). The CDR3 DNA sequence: TGTGCCAGTAGGTCTAGCAGCACCGGGGAGCTGTTTTTT. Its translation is CASRSSSTGELFF.

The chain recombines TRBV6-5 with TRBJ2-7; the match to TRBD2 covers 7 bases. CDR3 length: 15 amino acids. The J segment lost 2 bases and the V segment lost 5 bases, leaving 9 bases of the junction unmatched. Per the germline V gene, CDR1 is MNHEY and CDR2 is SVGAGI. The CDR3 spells CASSRPSGPTYEQYF. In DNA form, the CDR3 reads TGTGCCAGCAGTCGACCTAGCGGCCCGACCTACGAGCAGTACTTC.

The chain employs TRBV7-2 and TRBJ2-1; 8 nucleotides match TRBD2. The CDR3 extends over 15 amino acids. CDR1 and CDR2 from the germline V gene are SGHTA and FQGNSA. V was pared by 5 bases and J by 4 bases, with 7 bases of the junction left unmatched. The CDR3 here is CASSPSGGGYNEQFF. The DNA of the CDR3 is TGTGCCAGCAGCCCCAGCGGGGGTGGGTACAATGAGCAGTTCTTC. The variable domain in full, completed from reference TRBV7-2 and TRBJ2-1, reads GAGVSQSPSNKVTEKGKDVELRCDPISGHTALYWYRQSLGQGLEFLIYFQGNSAPDKSGLPSDRFSAERTGGSVSTLTIQRTQQEDSAVYLCASSPSGGGYNEQFFGPGTRLTVL.

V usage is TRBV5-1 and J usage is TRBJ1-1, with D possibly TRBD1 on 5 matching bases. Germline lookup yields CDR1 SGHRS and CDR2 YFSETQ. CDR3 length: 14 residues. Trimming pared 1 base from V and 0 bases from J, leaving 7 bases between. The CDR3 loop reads CASSLTGMNTEAFF. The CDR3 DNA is TGCGCCAGCAGCTTGACAGGCATGAACACTGAAGCTTTCTTT.

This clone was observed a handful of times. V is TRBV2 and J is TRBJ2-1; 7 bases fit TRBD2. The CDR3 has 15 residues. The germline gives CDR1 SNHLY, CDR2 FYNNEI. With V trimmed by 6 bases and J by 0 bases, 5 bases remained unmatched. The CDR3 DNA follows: TGTGCCAGCAGGGATAGCGGGCGCTCCTACAATGAGCAGTTCTTC. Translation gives CASRDSGRSYNEQFF.

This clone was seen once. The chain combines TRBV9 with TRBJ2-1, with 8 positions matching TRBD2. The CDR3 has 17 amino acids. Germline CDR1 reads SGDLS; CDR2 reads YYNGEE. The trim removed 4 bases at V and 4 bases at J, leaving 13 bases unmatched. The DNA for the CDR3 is TGTGCCAGCAGCCCACACGTAGCGGGACTAGGGTACAATGAGCAGTTCTTC. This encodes CASSPHVAGLGYNEQFF. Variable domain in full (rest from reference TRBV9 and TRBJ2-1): DSGVTQTPKHLITATGQRVTLRCSPRSGDLSVYWYQQSLDQGLQFLIQYYNGEERAKGNILERFSAQQFPDLHSELNLSSLELGDSALYFCASSPHVAGLGYNEQFFGPGTRLTVL.

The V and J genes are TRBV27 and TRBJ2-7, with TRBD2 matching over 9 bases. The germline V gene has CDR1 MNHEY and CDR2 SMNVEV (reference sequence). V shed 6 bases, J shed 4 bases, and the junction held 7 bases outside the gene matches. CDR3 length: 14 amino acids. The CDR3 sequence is CASSLAGVRYEQYF. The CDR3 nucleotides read TGTGCCAGCAGCTTAGCGGGAGTAAGATACGAGCAGTACTTC.

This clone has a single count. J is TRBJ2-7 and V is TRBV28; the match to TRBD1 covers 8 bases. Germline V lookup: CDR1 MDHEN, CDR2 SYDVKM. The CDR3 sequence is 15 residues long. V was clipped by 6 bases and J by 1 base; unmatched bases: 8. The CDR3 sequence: CASSPKGTGSYEQYF. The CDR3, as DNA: TGTGCCAGCAGCCCTAAGGGGACAGGATCCTACGAGCAGTACTTC.

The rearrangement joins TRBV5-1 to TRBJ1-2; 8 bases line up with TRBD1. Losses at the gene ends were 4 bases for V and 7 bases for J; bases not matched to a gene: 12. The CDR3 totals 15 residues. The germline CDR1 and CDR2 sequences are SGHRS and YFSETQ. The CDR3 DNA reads TGCGCCAGCAGCCTCGTACCTCAGGGGGCGCCTGGCTACACCTTC. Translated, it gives CASSLVPQGAPGYTF.

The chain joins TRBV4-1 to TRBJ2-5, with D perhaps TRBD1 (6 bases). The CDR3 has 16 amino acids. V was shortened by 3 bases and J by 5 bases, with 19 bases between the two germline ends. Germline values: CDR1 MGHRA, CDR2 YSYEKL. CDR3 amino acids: CASSHPETGLGETQYF. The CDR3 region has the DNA TGCGCCAGCAGCCACCCCGAGACAGGACTCGGGGAGACCCAGTACTTC.

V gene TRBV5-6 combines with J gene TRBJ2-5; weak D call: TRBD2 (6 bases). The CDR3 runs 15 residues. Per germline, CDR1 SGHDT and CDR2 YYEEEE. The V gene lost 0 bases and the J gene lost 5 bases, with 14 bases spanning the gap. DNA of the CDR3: TGTGCCAGCAGCTTGGACTGGCGGGAACCCGAGACCCAGTACTTC. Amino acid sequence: CASSLDWREPETQYF.

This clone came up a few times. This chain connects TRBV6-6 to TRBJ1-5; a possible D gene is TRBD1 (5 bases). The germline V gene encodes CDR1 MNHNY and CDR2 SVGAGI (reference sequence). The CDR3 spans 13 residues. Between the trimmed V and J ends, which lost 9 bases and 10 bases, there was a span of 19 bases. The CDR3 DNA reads TGTGCCAGTGGAACTGCCACGGGGGGTCCCCAGCATTTT. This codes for CASGTATGGPQHF.

CDR3: CASSERLAGGPGGELFF. CDR3 DNA: TGTGCCAGCAGTGAACGACTAGCGGGAGGGCCGGGCGGGGAGCTGTTTTTT. The chain links TRBV2 to TRBJ2-2; 14 positions match TRBD2. The germline gives CDR1 SNHLY, CDR2 FYNNEI. V lost 2 bases to trimming and J lost 7 bases; unmatched junction nucleotides: 6. The CDR3 runs to 17 residues.

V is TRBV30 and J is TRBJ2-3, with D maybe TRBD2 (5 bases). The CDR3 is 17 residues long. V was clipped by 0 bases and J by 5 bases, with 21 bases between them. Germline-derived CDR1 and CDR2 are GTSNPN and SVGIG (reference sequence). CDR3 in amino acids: CAWSVLLATGNGDTQYF. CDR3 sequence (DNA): TGTGCCTGGAGTGTGCTCCTTGCCACCGGGAACGGAGATACGCAGTATTTT.

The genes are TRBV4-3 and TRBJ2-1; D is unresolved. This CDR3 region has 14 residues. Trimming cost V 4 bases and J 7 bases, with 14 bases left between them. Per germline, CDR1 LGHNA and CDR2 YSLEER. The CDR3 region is CASSPLAVLNEQFF. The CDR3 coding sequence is TGCGCCAGCAGCCCCCTCGCAGTATTGAATGAGCAGTTCTTC.

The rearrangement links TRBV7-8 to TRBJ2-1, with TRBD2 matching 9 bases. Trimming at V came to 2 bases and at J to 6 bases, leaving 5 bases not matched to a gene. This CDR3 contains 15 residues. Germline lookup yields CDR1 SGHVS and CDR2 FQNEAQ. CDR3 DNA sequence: TGTGCCAGCAGCTTACCTGCGGGAGGGCTCAATGAGCAGTTCTTC. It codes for CASSLPAGGLNEQFF.

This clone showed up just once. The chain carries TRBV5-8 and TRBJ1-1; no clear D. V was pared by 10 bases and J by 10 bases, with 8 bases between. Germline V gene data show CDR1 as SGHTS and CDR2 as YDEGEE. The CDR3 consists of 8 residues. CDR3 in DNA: TGTGCCGACTTCGTAGCTTTCTTT. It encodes CADFVAFF.